A selection of T cell receptor beta chains follows, all from one sample in a study of response to subunit inactivated influenza vaccine. TCRdb redid the calling of the RT-PCR reads with MiXCR, one entry per CDR3 protein. The data hold roughly 700,000 distinct CDR3 sequences, with roughly 13% observed a single time. Sequenced here: PBMCs from blood, sampled roughly 15 days before vaccination. The receptor set was obtained from a man between 45 and 60 years old who received an inactivated influenza vaccine. Both conserved end residues are part of each CDR3. D genes are given only for firm matches. Clone size is not always given. Where it is, it says once, few, many or a class for expanded clones.

J gene: TRBJ2-1
D gene: TRBD2
clone size: few
V gene: TRBV19
CDR3 protein: CASSIGGTVADEQFF
CDR3 DNA: TGTGCCAGTAGTATCGGGGGGACGGTCGCCGATGAGCAGTTCTTC

J gene: TRBJ2-1
D gene: TRBD1
clone size: -
V gene: TRBV7-2
CDR3 protein: CASSSTGGQFF
CDR3 DNA: TGTGCCAGCAGCTCAACAGGGGGGCAGTTCTTC

J gene: TRBJ2-5
D gene: -
clone size: few
V gene: TRBV2
CDR3 protein: CAGPRDTNQETQYF
CDR3 DNA: TGTGCCGGCCCAAGGGACACCAACCAAGAGACCCAGTACTTC

J gene: TRBJ2-5
D gene: TRBD2
clone size: -
V gene: TRBV30
CDR3 protein: CAWSYGGGIQYF
CDR3 DNA: TGTGCCTGGAGTTACGGGGGGGGGATCCAGTACTTC

J gene: TRBJ2-3
D gene: TRBD2
clone size: -
V gene: TRBV3-1
CDR3 protein: CASSTGLAGTDTQYF
CDR3 DNA: TGTGCCAGCAGCACGGGACTAGCGGGAACAGATACGCAGTATTTT

J gene: TRBJ2-7
D gene: -
clone size: few
V gene: TRBV3-1
CDR3 protein: CASSQGAQGYEQYF
CDR3 DNA: TGTGCCAGCAGCCAAGGGGCACAGGGCTACGAGCAGTACTTC

J gene: TRBJ2-2
D gene: TRBD1
clone size: many
V gene: TRBV12-3/TRBV12-4
CDR3 protein: CASSPGDRNTGELFF
CDR3 DNA: TGTGCCAGCAGCCCAGGGGACAGGAACACCGGGGAGCTGTTTTTT

J gene: TRBJ1-6
D gene: TRBD1
clone size: many
V gene: TRBV5-1
CDR3 protein: CASSLNWQGDSPLHF
CDR3 DNA: TGCGCCAGCAGCTTGAATTGGCAGGGGGATTCACCCCTCCACTTT

J gene: TRBJ2-7
D gene: TRBD1
clone size: few
V gene: TRBV20-1
CDR3 protein: CSARAGTGFSEQYF
CDR3 DNA: TGCAGTGCTAGAGCGGGGACAGGGTTTTCCGAGCAGTACTTC

J gene: TRBJ1-5
D gene: -
clone size: -
V gene: TRBV30
CDR3 protein: CAWSVRRMGPQHF
CDR3 DNA: TGTGCCTGGAGTGTACGGAGGATGGGGCCCCAGCATTTT

J gene: TRBJ2-3
D gene: TRBD2
clone size: many
V gene: TRBV7-9
CDR3 protein: CASSRTSGIQYF
CDR3 DNA: TGTGCCAGCAGCCGGACTAGCGGGATCCAGTATTTT

J gene: TRBJ2-1
D gene: TRBD2
clone size: few
V gene: TRBV11-2
CDR3 protein: CASSLVSPTSGSGGNEQFF
CDR3 DNA: TGTGCCAGCAGCTTAGTTTCCCCGACTAGCGGGAGCGGTGGCAATGAGCAGTTCTTC

J gene: TRBJ2-2
D gene: -
clone size: few
V gene: TRBV9
CDR3 protein: CASSVLDGELFF
CDR3 DNA: TGTGCCAGCAGCGTCCTCGACGGGGAGCTGTTTTTT

J gene: TRBJ2-6
D gene: -
clone size: -
V gene: TRBV12-3/TRBV12-4
CDR3 protein: CASSSEGAGANVLTF
CDR3 DNA: TGTGCCAGCAGTTCAGAGGGGGCTGGGGCCAACGTCCTGACTTTC

J gene: TRBJ1-6
D gene: -
clone size: few
V gene: TRBV7-2
CDR3 protein: CASSLGNSGRSPLHF
CDR3 DNA: TGTGCCAGCAGCTTAGGAAACTCCGGTCGGTCACCCCTCCACTTT

J gene: TRBJ2-5
D gene: -
clone size: -
V gene: TRBV2
CDR3 protein: CASSVMGETQYF
CDR3 DNA: TGTGCCAGCAGTGTAATGGGGGAGACCCAGTACTTC

J gene: TRBJ2-5
D gene: -
clone size: few
V gene: TRBV11-2
CDR3 protein: CASGNFQETQYF
CDR3 DNA: TGTGCCAGCGGGAACTTCCAAGAGACCCAGTACTTC

J gene: TRBJ2-5
D gene: -
clone size: few
V gene: TRBV5-1
CDR3 protein: CASSLEGTGYSRTQYF
CDR3 DNA: TGCGCCAGCAGCTTGGAAGGAACGGGGTACAGCCGGACCCAGTACTTC

J gene: TRBJ2-1
D gene: -
clone size: -
V gene: TRBV6-2/TRBV6-3
CDR3 protein: CASNVGGARNEQFF
CDR3 DNA: TGTGCCAGCAATGTAGGGGGGGCGAGGAATGAGCAGTTCTTC

J gene: TRBJ2-3
D gene: -
clone size: few
V gene: TRBV15
CDR3 protein: CATSIEGRRTDTQYF
CDR3 DNA: TGTGCCACCAGCATAGAAGGGAGAAGGACAGATACGCAGTATTTT

J gene: TRBJ2-2
D gene: -
clone size: -
V gene: TRBV21-1
CDR3 protein: CASSKRSAGGHTGELFF
CDR3 DNA: TGTGCCAGCAGCAAACGTTCCGCGGGGGGGCACACCGGGGAGCTGTTTTTT

J gene: TRBJ1-2
D gene: -
clone size: many
V gene: TRBV20-1
CDR3 protein: CSARDRGHNNYGYTF
CDR3 DNA: TGCAGTGCTAGAGATAGGGGACACAATAACTATGGCTACACCTTC

J gene: TRBJ2-2
D gene: -
clone size: few
V gene: TRBV20-1
CDR3 protein: CSASSGANTGELFF
CDR3 DNA: TGCAGTGCTAGTTCTGGGGCGAACACCGGGGAGCTGTTTTTT

J gene: TRBJ2-3
D gene: TRBD1
clone size: -
V gene: TRBV20-1
CDR3 protein: CSASPGQGSSFTDTQYF
CDR3 DNA: TGCAGTGCTAGTCCGGGACAGGGGAGCTCATTCACAGATACGCAGTATTTT

J gene: TRBJ2-1
D gene: -
clone size: few
V gene: TRBV2
CDR3 protein: CASLIGQLRAYNEQFF
CDR3 DNA: TGTGCCAGTCTAATCGGACAGCTTCGGGCCTACAATGAGCAGTTCTTC

J gene: TRBJ1-5
D gene: -
clone size: many
V gene: TRBV12-3/TRBV12-4
CDR3 protein: CASSFEFRQPQHF
CDR3 DNA: TGTGCCAGCAGTTTTGAGTTTAGGCAGCCCCAGCATTTT

J gene: TRBJ2-1
D gene: -
clone size: -
V gene: TRBV19
CDR3 protein: CASSSGGYRSYNEQFF
CDR3 DNA: TGTGCCAGTAGTAGTGGGGGTTACCGCTCCTACAATGAGCAGTTCTTC

J gene: TRBJ1-1
D gene: -
clone size: many
V gene: TRBV7-8
CDR3 protein: CASSLAENENGEAFF
CDR3 DNA: TGTGCCAGCAGCTTAGCCGAGAACGAGAACGGTGAAGCTTTCTTT

J gene: TRBJ2-3
D gene: -
clone size: few
V gene: TRBV6-1
CDR3 protein: CASIGRDPTSDTQYF
CDR3 DNA: TGTGCCAGCATCGGCCGGGACCCGACCTCGGATACGCAGTATTTT

J gene: TRBJ2-3
D gene: -
clone size: once
V gene: TRBV29-1
CDR3 protein: CSVELGPDTQYF
CDR3 DNA: TGCAGCGTTGAACTTGGACCAGATACGCAGTATTTT

J gene: TRBJ2-1
D gene: -
clone size: few
V gene: TRBV5-1
CDR3 protein: CASARGSPYNEQFF
CDR3 DNA: TGCGCCAGCGCACGGGGGTCCCCCTACAATGAGCAGTTCTTC

J gene: TRBJ2-3
D gene: -
clone size: -
V gene: TRBV24-1
CDR3 protein: CATSVRGTDTQYF
CDR3 DNA: TGTGCCACCAGTGTCCGGGGCACAGATACGCAGTATTTT

J gene: TRBJ2-2
D gene: -
clone size: many
V gene: TRBV5-1
CDR3 protein: CASKGRLNTGELFF
CDR3 DNA: TGCGCCAGCAAGGGCAGATTAAACACCGGGGAGCTGTTTTTT

J gene: TRBJ2-2
D gene: TRBD2
clone size: few
V gene: TRBV5-1
CDR3 protein: CASSLAGTSGRASGELFF
CDR3 DNA: TGCGCCAGCAGCTTGGCCGGGACTAGCGGGAGAGCGTCCGGGGAGCTGTTTTTT

J gene: TRBJ2-1
D gene: TRBD2
clone size: -
V gene: TRBV24-1
CDR3 protein: CATSDPKKAGAQVEQFF
CDR3 DNA: TGTGCCACCAGTGATCCAAAAAAAGCGGGAGCCCAGGTCGAGCAGTTCTTC

J gene: TRBJ2-3
D gene: -
clone size: -
V gene: TRBV5-1
CDR3 protein: CASSWNRAGEDTQYF
CDR3 DNA: TGCGCCAGCAGCTGGAACAGGGCCGGGGAAGATACGCAGTATTTT

J gene: TRBJ2-3
D gene: TRBD2
clone size: few
V gene: TRBV20-1
CDR3 protein: CSARLGGSATDTQYF
CDR3 DNA: TGCAGTGCTAGATTGGGGGGGTCTGCCACAGATACGCAGTATTTT

J gene: TRBJ2-4
D gene: TRBD1
clone size: few
V gene: TRBV11-2
CDR3 protein: CASSLGWGQINF
CDR3 DNA: TGTGCCAGCAGCTTGGGTTGGGGACAGATAAACTTC

J gene: TRBJ2-7
D gene: -
clone size: few
V gene: TRBV7-2
CDR3 protein: CASSLAGLYSEQYF
CDR3 DNA: TGTGCCAGCAGCTTAGCTGGACTTTATTCCGAGCAGTACTTC

J gene: TRBJ1-5
D gene: -
clone size: few
V gene: TRBV30
CDR3 protein: CAWAVDSNQPQHF
CDR3 DNA: TGTGCCTGGGCCGTGGATAGCAATCAGCCCCAGCATTTT

J gene: TRBJ1-5
D gene: -
clone size: few
V gene: TRBV29-1
CDR3 protein: CSVASNNQPQHF
CDR3 DNA: TGCAGCGTTGCCAGTAACAATCAGCCCCAGCATTTT

J gene: TRBJ2-7
D gene: TRBD2
clone size: -
V gene: TRBV15
CDR3 protein: CATSRYLGGFKRGSYEQYF
CDR3 DNA: TGTGCCACCAGCAGATACCTGGGAGGGTTCAAGCGGGGCTCCTACGAGCAGTACTTC

J gene: TRBJ2-1
D gene: -
clone size: -
V gene: TRBV14
CDR3 protein: CASSQDRLQAYNEQFF
CDR3 DNA: TGTGCCAGCAGCCAAGATCGGCTCCAGGCCTACAATGAGCAGTTCTTC

J gene: TRBJ1-1
D gene: -
clone size: few
V gene: TRBV10-3
CDR3 protein: CAISVRVRGTEAFF
CDR3 DNA: TGTGCCATCAGTGTGCGGGTGCGAGGCACTGAAGCTTTCTTT

J gene: TRBJ2-3
D gene: -
clone size: many
V gene: TRBV20-1
CDR3 protein: CSARRAGTDTQYF
CDR3 DNA: TGCAGCGCCCGGAGGGCCGGGACAGATACGCAGTATTTT